This paragraph covers one T cell receptor beta chain sequence. Its specificity is unknown. The sample originates from a study of cytomegalovirus exposure and HLA in healthy donors. About the research overall: Among roughly 180 million T cells, an earlier analysis found 117 million unique TCR beta sequences.

Per germline, CDR1 SGHNT and CDR2 YYREEE (reference sequence). This CDR3 contains 14 residues. V lost 5 bases and J lost 2, with 13 bases in between. Primers: 60 Vbeta forward and 13 Jbeta reverse. The repertoire was sequenced with immunoSEQ multiplex PCR; TCRdb's copy has only in-frame clones and lacks some. The table includes around 130,000 clones, around 84% detected once. Study results and limitations: Across donors, presence/absence analyses took sequencing depth to be roughly uniform. Most of the TCR beta V segments (in an earlier analysis) were productive either about 87% or about 30% of the time. Cytomegalovirus-associated TCR beta chains were listed, numbering some 180.

Sequencing was done on a sample of PBMCs. This chain uses TRBV5-4 with TRBJ1-2; no clear D. The receptor comes from a man aged 50-59 years in good health and CMV-seronegative. In DNA, the CDR3 is TGTGCCAGCAGTAAGTCCGGGGAGAACTATGGCTACACCTTC. This encodes CASSKSGENYGYTF. Based on the CDR3 plus reference TRBV5-4 and TRBJ1-2, the full variable domain is ETGVTQSPTHLIKTRGQQVTLRCSSQSGHNTVSWYQQALGQGPQFIFQYYREEENGRGNFPPRFSGLQFPNYSSELNVNALELDDSALYLCASSKSGENYGYTFGSGTRLTVV.